A single sample gave rise to the 25 T cell receptor beta chains below, sequenced in a study of cytomegalovirus exposure and HLA in healthy donors. Use of 60 Vbeta and 13 Jbeta primers characterized the PCR. Assay used: immunoSEQ multiplex PCR; TCRdb lists only in-frame clones, some missing. The sample has 150,000 to 200,000 clones, more than 85% seen once. Sequenced sample: PBMCs. All receptors derive from a woman aged 18-29 years in good health and CMV-seronegative.

The chain has TRBV10-1 and TRBJ1-2, with a possible D match to TRBD1 (6 bases). Germline CDR1 is WNHNN and CDR2 is SYGVQD (reference sequence). Trimming shortened V by 7 bases and J by 8 bases, and 11 bases separated the two germline ends. The CDR3 is 11 amino acids. CDR3 sequence (DNA): TGCGCCAGCATGGGACACGGCGGCTACACCTTC. It is translated as CASMGHGGYTF.

The J gene is TRBJ2-1, the V gene TRBV30, with TRBD2 matching 9 bases. V lost 3 bases to trimming and J lost 5 bases; unmatched junction nucleotides: 5. This CDR3 comprises 14 residues. Germline CDR1 is GTSNPN and CDR2 is SVGIG (reference sequence). The DNA for the CDR3 is TGTGCCTGGAGAGCCGGGACTAGCCACAATGAGCAGTTCTTC. It codes for CAWRAGTSHNEQFF.

The CDR3 sequence is CASSLDTYRSEAFF. CDR3 in DNA: TGTGCCAGCAGCTTGGACACCTATAGGTCTGAAGCTTTCTTT. The chain links TRBV11-3 to TRBJ1-1; D perhaps matches TRBD1 (5 bases). The CDR3 sequence is 14 residues long. Germline assignment: CDR1 SGHNT and CDR2 YENEEA. Trimming stripped 3 bases from V and 6 bases from J, with 14 bases between.

This clone appeared once. The chain joins TRBV2 to TRBJ2-2; D is undetermined. The CDR3 runs to 15 residues. CDR1 is SNHLY, CDR2 FYNNEI, per germline. V lost 6 bases and J 5 bases, leaving 16 bases between the germline ends. The CDR3 DNA follows: TGTGCCAGCAGCGCCCCCCGAGTAAAAACCGGGGAGCTGTTTTTT. It yields the protein CASSAPRVKTGELFF.

This clone came up once. The chain couples TRBV7-8 to TRBJ1-2, with unresolved D. The CDR3 consists of 14 residues. CDR1 is SGHVS and CDR2 is FQNEAQ in the germline V gene. The V gene lost 1 base and the J gene lost 4 bases, with 10 bases spanning the gap. DNA for the CDR3: TGTGCCAGCAGCTTAGAGGTCAGGTCCTATGGCTACACCTTC. It specifies CASSLEVRSYGYTF.

This chain uses TRBV7-9 with TRBJ2-2; 10 positions match TRBD1. Germline V lookup: CDR1 SEHNR, CDR2 FQNEAQ (reference sequence). This CDR3 is 15 amino acids long. After removal of 3 bases from V and 10 bases from J, the junction contained 8 bases not matched to a gene. In DNA form, the CDR3 reads TGTGCCAGCAGCTTCGGACAGGGGGTGCGAGAGGAGCTGTTTTTT. It encodes CASSFGQGVREELFF.

The chain joins TRBV28 to TRBJ1-4; D perhaps matches TRBD1 (5 bases). V lost 2 bases and J 8 bases, leaving 12 bases between the germline ends. This CDR3 has 14 residues. CDR1 is MDHEN, CDR2 SYDVKM, per germline. The CDR3 coding sequence is TGTGCCAGCAGTTTACCAGGGAGGGAAGAAAAACTGTTTTTT. Translating it yields CASSLPGREEKLFF. The whole variable domain, filled in from reference TRBV28 and TRBJ1-4, reads DVKVTQSSRYLVKRTGEKVFLECVQDMDHENMFWYRQDPGLGLRLIYFSYDVKMKEKGDIPEGYSVSREKKERFSLILESASTNQTSMYLCASSLPGREEKLFFGSGTQLSVL.

This sequence joins TRBV6-5 and TRBJ1-6; tentatively, D is TRBD1 (6 bases). Trimming removed 2 bases from V and 9 bases from J, with 11 bases in between. The CDR3 is 14 residues long. Germline V CDR1 and CDR2: MNHEY, SVGAGI. CDR3 bases: TGTGCCAGCAGTTACCAGGGGCAGGCTTCACCCCTCCACTTT. Encoded protein: CASSYQGQASPLHF.

The chain joins TRBV4-1 to TRBJ1-1; the D is unclear. This CDR3 is 14 amino acids long. Germline values: CDR1 MGHRA, CDR2 YSYEKL. V was shortened by 5 bases and J by 1 base, with 11 bases between the two germline ends. The CDR3 nucleotides read TGCGCCAGCAGCTCGTTCCGGAGGAACACTGAAGCTTTCTTT. This gives the protein CASSSFRRNTEAFF.

The chain uses TRBV30 and TRBJ1-3, with D perhaps matching TRBD1 (5 bases). Looked up from germline, CDR1 is GTSNPN and CDR2 is SVGIG (reference sequence). The CDR3 runs 12 residues. With 5 bases removed from V and 3 bases from J, the gap between germline ends came to 8 bases. For the CDR3, the DNA is TGTGCCTGGGAGGACAATGGAAACACCATATATTTT. It specifies CAWEDNGNTIYF.

The chain uses TRBV30 and TRBJ1-2, with TRBD1 identical over 7 bases. The CDR3 covers 15 residues. The germline gives CDR1 GTSNPN, CDR2 SVGIG (reference sequence). The trim removed 0 bases at V and 7 bases at J, leaving 11 bases unmatched. CDR3 protein: CAWSVGGQWVFGYTF. The CDR3 nucleotides read TGTGCCTGGAGTGTAGGGGGACAGTGGGTTTTTGGCTACACCTTC.

The J gene is TRBJ1-1, the V gene TRBV7-2, with 7 positions matching TRBD1. The V and J ends lost 1 base and 2 bases, in that order; junction bases with no gene match: 7. This CDR3 has 16 residues. Germline lookup yields CDR1 SGHTA and CDR2 FQGNSA. The DNA of the CDR3 is TGTGCCAGCAGCTTAGGATCGGGACAGCCTAACACTGAAGCTTTCTTT. It is translated as CASSLGSGQPNTEAFF.

The CDR3, as DNA: TGTGCCAGCAGCCCGGGGGAGACCCAGTACTTC. Translating gives CASSPGETQYF. The chain has TRBV7-2 and TRBJ2-5, with D maybe TRBD2 (5 bases). Trimming took off 5 bases at V and 5 bases at J, with 6 bases between the two ends. CDR1 SGHTA and CDR2 FQGNSA come from the germline V gene. CDR3 length equals 11 residues.

The genes are TRBV30 and TRBJ2-2, with D possibly matching TRBD2 (5 bases). The CDR3 runs to 15 residues. Trimming pared 3 bases from V and 4 bases from J, leaving 15 bases between. The germline V gene encodes CDR1 GTSNPN and CDR2 SVGIG (reference sequence). CDR3 in DNA: TGTGCCTGGAGCCGTTCGCCGGGGTCCACCGGGGAGCTGTTTTTT. Protein product: CAWSRSPGSTGELFF.

The V call is TRBV5-4, the J call TRBJ1-6; 7 nucleotides align to TRBD1. Germline lookup yields CDR1 SGHNT and CDR2 YYREEE (reference sequence). The CDR3 totals 15 residues. The V segment lost 3 bases and the J segment 8 bases; nucleotides outside the gene matches: 8. CDR3 sequence reads: CASSSRDSGYSPLHF. In nucleotides, the CDR3 is TGTGCCAGCAGCTCCCGGGACAGTGGGTATTCACCCCTCCACTTT.

The chain recombines TRBV5-1 with TRBJ2-5; no firm D call. The CDR3 runs to 12 residues. V lost 2 bases to trimming and J lost 2 bases, with 4 bases between them. The germline gives CDR1 SGHRS, CDR2 YFSETQ. The CDR3 loop reads CASSFKQETQYF. CDR3 in DNA: TGCGCCAGCAGCTTTAAACAAGAGACCCAGTACTTC.

The genes are TRBV30 and TRBJ1-2; unclear D gene. CDR3 length equals 12 residues. V shed 3 bases and J shed 8 bases, with 13 bases lying between them. Germline lookup yields CDR1 GTSNPN and CDR2 SVGIG (reference sequence). The CDR3 DNA reads as TGTGCCTGGAGCGAAGAGGCCGGAGGCTACACCTTC. It codes for CAWSEEAGGYTF. Based on the CDR3 plus reference TRBV30 and TRBJ1-2, the full variable domain is SQTIHQWPATLVQPVGSPLSLECTVEGTSNPNLYWYRQAAGRGLQLLFYSVGIGQISSEVPQNLSASRPQDRQFILSSKKLLLSDSGFYLCAWSEEAGGYTFGSGTRLTVV.

Of note for this clone: The junction differs from germline at one of its ends, possibly a read error. The chain uses TRBV18 and TRBJ2-1; the D is unclear. Germline loops: CDR1 KGHSH, CDR2 LQKENI. The CDR3 covers 13 residues. This CDR3 is CASSGSSDNEQFF. For the CDR3, the DNA is TGTGCCAGCTCAGGCTCCTCCGACAATGAGCAGTTCTTC.

The chain links TRBV7-9 to TRBJ2-5, with TRBD1 as a possible D gene (6 bases). The CDR3 extends over 17 amino acids. CDR1 and CDR2 (germline): SEHNR, FQNEAQ (reference sequence). Trimming took off 4 bases at V and 7 bases at J, with 25 bases between the two ends. CDR3 sequence: CASSSRLVTGTGGTQYF. In DNA, the CDR3 is TGTGCCAGCAGCTCTAGATTAGTTACAGGGACCGGAGGGACCCAGTACTTC.

The rearrangement joins TRBV27 to TRBJ1-5, with TRBD1 as a possible D gene (5 bases). CDR1 is MNHEY, CDR2 SMNVEV, per germline (reference sequence). Deletions cut 2 bases from V and 11 bases from J, with 13 bases between. This CDR3 has 13 residues. The CDR3 nucleotides read TGTGCCAGCAGTTTAGGACACGGGAGGGCCCAGCATTTT. This codes for CASSLGHGRAQHF.

The chain links TRBV2 to TRBJ1-1; TRBD1 matches at 8 bases. Germline V CDR1 and CDR2: SNHLY, FYNNEI. V gave up 11 bases and J gave up 0 bases; unmatched junction bases: 5. The CDR3 is made up of 13 amino acids. CDR3: CAAEDRVNTEAFF. The CDR3 nucleotides read TGTGCCGCGGAGGACAGGGTGAACACTGAAGCTTTCTTT.

The rearrangement joins TRBV11-1 to TRBJ2-5; TRBD2 is a possible D gene (6 bases). Trimming shortened V by 4 bases and J by 2 bases, and 14 bases separated the two germline ends. CDR1 and CDR2 (germline): SGHAT, FQDESV (reference sequence). The CDR3 runs to 15 residues. The CDR3 protein is CASSYRGIPQETQYF. Here the CDR3 DNA reads TGTGCCAGCAGCTACCGGGGGATACCTCAAGAGACCCAGTACTTC.

This clone has more than one count but fewer than ten. This chain links TRBV6-5 with TRBJ1-2; D is ambiguous. Germline V lookup: CDR1 MNHEY, CDR2 SVGAGI. This CDR3 is built from 13 residues. Trimming pared 6 bases from V and 2 bases from J, leaving 10 bases between. The CDR3 DNA follows: TGTGCCAGCAGAGCAGGTCGAAACTATGGCTACACCTTC. This gives the protein CASRAGRNYGYTF.

The chain employs TRBV5-1 and TRBJ2-5; TRBD2 matches 13 bases. Germline V gene lookup returns CDR1 SGHRS and CDR2 YFSETQ. The V segment lost 2 bases and the J segment 5 bases; nucleotides outside the gene matches: 9. The CDR3 loop spans 17 amino acids. CDR3 loop: CASSFETSGGMGETQYF. Written as DNA, the CDR3 is TGCGCCAGCAGCTTCGAGACTAGCGGGGGGATGGGCGAGACCCAGTACTTC. The full variable domain, rest sourced from reference TRBV5-1 and TRBJ2-5, is KAGVTQTPRYLIKTRGQQVTLSCSPISGHRSVSWYQQTPGQGLQFLFEYFSETQRNKGNFPGRFSGRQFSNSRSEMNVSTLELGDSALYLCASSFETSGGMGETQYFGPGTRLLVL.

V gene TRBV29-1 combines with J gene TRBJ2-5, with a possible D match to TRBD1 (5 bases). Trimming pared 4 bases from V and 5 bases from J, leaving 11 bases between. Germline CDR1 is SQVTM and CDR2 is ANQGSEA. The length of the CDR3 is 12 residues. The CDR3 is CSVGTPAETQYF. The CDR3 DNA reads as TGCAGCGTTGGGACACCGGCGGAGACCCAGTACTTC.